Listed here are 3 T cell receptor beta chains from one sample, sequenced in a study of cytomegalovirus exposure and HLA in healthy donors. PCR primers comprised 60 Vbeta and 13 Jbeta primers. Produced via immunoSEQ multiplex PCR; TCRdb's table is partial and in-frame only. The table records around 70,000 clones, 78% of them present only once. The sample taken for sequencing was PBMCs. These receptors all stem from a woman in her forties in good health and CMV-seropositive.

In this sample, this clone turned up once. This chain links TRBV27 with TRBJ1-5; D ambiguous. The V and J ends lost 3 bases and 2 bases respectively, with 5 bases between them. CDR3 length: 13 amino acids. CDR1 and CDR2 (germline): MNHEY, SMNVEV (reference sequence). The CDR3 protein is CASSFQGNQPQHF. The CDR3 DNA follows: TGTGCCAGCAGTTTCCAGGGCAATCAGCCCCAGCATTTT.

J is TRBJ2-5 and V is TRBV7-7; D might be TRBD2 (6 bases). This CDR3 comprises 15 residues. V was shortened by 1 base and J by 1 base, with 10 bases between the two germline ends. Germline assignment: CDR1 SSHAT and CDR2 FNYEAQ (reference sequence). The CDR3 sequence is CASSLGGVSQETQYF. The CDR3 DNA reads as TGTGCCAGCAGCTTAGGCGGGGTTTCCCAAGAGACCCAGTACTTC.

The chain links TRBV6-5 to TRBJ1-4; TRBD1 matches at 9 bases. The CDR3 totals 15 residues. CDR1 and CDR2 from the germline V gene are MNHEY and SVGAGI. V lost 5 bases and J lost 6; bases outside the gene matches: 7. CDR3 residues: CASSQPGQGYEKLFF. The DNA of the CDR3 is TGTGCCAGCAGTCAACCGGGACAGGGTTATGAAAAACTGTTTTTT.